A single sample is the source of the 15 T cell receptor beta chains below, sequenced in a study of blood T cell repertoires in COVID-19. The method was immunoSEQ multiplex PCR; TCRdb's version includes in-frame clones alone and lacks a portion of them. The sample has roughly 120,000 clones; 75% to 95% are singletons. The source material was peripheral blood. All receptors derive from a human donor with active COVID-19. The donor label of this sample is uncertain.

The CDR3 sequence is CASSDRDTQYF. DNA of the CDR3: TGCGCCAGCAGTGATCGGGATACGCAGTATTTT. V usage is TRBV10-1 and J usage is TRBJ2-3, with D uncertain. CDR1 WNHNN and CDR2 SYGVQD come from the germline V gene (reference sequence). The CDR3 is made up of 11 amino acids. V was cut by 3 bases and J by 6 bases, with 4 bases left in between.

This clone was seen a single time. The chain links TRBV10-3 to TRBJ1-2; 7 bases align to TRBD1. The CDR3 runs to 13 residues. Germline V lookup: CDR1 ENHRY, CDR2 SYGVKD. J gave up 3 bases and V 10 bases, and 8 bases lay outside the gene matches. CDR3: CATSQGRDYGYTF. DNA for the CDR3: TGTGCCACTTCACAGGGGCGCGACTATGGCTACACCTTC.

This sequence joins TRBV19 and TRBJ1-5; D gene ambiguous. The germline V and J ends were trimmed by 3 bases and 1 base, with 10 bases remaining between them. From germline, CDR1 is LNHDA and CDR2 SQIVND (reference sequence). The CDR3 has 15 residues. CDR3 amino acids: CASSIVSLSNQPQHF. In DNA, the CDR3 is TGTGCCAGTAGTATTGTGAGCCTCAGCAATCAGCCCCAGCATTTT.

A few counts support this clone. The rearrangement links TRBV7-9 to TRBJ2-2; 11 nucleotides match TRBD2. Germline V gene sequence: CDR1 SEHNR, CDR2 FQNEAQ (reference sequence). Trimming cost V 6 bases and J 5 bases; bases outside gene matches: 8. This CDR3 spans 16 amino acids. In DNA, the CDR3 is TGTGCCAGCAGTCGATCCCGGACTAGCGGGACCGGGGAGCTGTTTTTT. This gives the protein CASSRSRTSGTGELFF. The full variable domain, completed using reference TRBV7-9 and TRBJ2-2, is DTGVSQNPRHKITKRGQNVTFRCDPISEHNRLYWYRQTLGQGPEFLTYFQNEAQLEKSRLLSDRFSAERPKGSFSTLEIQRTEQGDSAMYLCASSRSRTSGTGELFFGEGSRLTVL.

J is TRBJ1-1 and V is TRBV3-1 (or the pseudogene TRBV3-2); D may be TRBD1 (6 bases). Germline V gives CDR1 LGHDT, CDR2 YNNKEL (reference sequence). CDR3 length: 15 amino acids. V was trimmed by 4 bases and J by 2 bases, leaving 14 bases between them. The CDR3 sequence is CASSPPLGANTEAFF. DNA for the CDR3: TGTGCCAGCAGCCCCCCCCTGGGGGCTAACACTGAAGCTTTCTTT.

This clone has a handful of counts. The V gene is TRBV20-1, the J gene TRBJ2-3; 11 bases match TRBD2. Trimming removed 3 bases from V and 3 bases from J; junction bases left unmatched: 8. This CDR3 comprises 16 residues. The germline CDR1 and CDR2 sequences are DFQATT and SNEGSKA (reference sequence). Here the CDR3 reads CSASFPSGGMTDTQYF. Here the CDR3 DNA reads TGCAGTGCTAGTTTCCCTAGCGGGGGGATGACAGATACGCAGTATTTT.

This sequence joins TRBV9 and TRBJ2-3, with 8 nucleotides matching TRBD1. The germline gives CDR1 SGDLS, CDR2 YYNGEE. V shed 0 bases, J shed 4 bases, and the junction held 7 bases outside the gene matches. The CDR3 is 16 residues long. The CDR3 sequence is CASSVGLTGEADTQYF. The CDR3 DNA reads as TGTGCCAGCAGCGTAGGTCTGACAGGGGAGGCAGATACGCAGTATTTT.

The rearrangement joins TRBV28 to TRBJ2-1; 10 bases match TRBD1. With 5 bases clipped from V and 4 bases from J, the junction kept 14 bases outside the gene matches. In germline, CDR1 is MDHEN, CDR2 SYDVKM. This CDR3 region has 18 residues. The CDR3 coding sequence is TGTGCCAGCAGTACCTATAAACTCCGGGACAGGGGATACAATGAGCAGTTCTTC. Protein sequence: CASSTYKLRDRGYNEQFF.

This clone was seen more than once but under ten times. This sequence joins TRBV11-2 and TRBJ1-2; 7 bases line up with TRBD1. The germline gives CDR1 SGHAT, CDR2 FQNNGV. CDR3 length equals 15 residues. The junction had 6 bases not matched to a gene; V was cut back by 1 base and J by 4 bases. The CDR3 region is CASSLGQAGGYGYTF. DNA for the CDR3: TGTGCCAGCAGCTTAGGACAGGCAGGGGGCTATGGCTACACCTTC.

The CDR3 DNA sequence: TGTGCCAGCAGCCAAGAGAGGGTGAACGGGACAGGGGCCTACGAGCAGTACTTC. Its protein product is CASSQERVNGTGAYEQYF. The chain carries TRBV14 and TRBJ2-7, with 10 bases lining up with TRBD1. Trimming removed 0 bases from V and 2 bases from J; junction bases left unmatched: 10. The CDR3 totals 18 residues. Germline CDR1 and CDR2: SGHDN and FVKESK.

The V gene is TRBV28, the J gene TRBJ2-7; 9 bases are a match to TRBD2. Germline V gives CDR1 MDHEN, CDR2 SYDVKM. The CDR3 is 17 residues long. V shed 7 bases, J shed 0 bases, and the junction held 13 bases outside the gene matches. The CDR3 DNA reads TGTGCCAGCAAATTAGGCGGGCTAGCGGGGAGCTCCTACGAGCAGTACTTC. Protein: CASKLGGLAGSSYEQYF.

CDR3: CASSMGSYYGYTF. Here the CDR3 DNA reads TGTGCCAGTAGTATGGGCAGCTACTATGGCTACACCTTC. The J gene is TRBJ1-2, the V gene TRBV19; D ambiguous. The CDR3 loop spans 13 amino acids. Germline assignment: CDR1 LNHDA and CDR2 SQIVND (reference sequence). V dropped 3 bases and J dropped 3 bases, with 8 bases sitting between them. The full variable domain, in which reference TRBV19 and TRBJ1-2 provide the parts outside the CDR3, is DGGITQSPKYLFRKEGQNVTLSCEQNLNHDAMYWYRQDPGQGLRLIYYSQIVNDFQKGDIAEGYSVSREKKESFPLTVTSAQKNPTAFYLCASSMGSYYGYTFGSGTRLTVV.

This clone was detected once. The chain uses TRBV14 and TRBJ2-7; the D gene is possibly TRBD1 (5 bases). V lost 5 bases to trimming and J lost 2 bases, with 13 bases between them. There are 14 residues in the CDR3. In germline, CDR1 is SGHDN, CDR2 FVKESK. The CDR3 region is CASSSRTLTYEQYF. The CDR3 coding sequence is TGTGCCAGCAGCTCAAGGACACTTACCTACGAGCAGTACTTC.

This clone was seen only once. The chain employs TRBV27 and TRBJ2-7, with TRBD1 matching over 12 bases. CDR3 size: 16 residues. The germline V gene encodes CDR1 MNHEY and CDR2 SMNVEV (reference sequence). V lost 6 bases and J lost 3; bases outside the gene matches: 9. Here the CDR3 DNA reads TGTGCCAGCAGCCCCCTCGGGACAGGGGGCTACTACGAGCAGTACTTC. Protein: CASSPLGTGGYYEQYF.

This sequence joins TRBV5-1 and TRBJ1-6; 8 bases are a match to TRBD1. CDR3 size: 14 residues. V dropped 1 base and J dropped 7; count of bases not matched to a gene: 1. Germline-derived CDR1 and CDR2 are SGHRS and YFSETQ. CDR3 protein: CASSLQGANSPLHF. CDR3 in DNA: TGCGCCAGCAGCTTGCAGGGGGCGAATTCACCCCTCCACTTT.